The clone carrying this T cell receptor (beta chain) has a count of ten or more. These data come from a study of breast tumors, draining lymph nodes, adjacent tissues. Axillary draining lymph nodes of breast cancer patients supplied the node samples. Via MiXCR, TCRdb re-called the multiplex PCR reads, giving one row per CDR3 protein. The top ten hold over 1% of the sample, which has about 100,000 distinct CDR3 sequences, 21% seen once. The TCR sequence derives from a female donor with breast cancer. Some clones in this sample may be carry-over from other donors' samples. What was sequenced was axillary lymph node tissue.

Written as DNA, the CDR3 is TGTGCCAGCAGCGTCGGGGGATACGAGCAGTACTTC. Translating gives CASSVGGYEQYF. The gene calls are TRBV5-6 and TRBJ2-7; possible D gene TRBD2, 6 bases. The germline V gene has CDR1 SGHDT and CDR2 YYEEEE. Trimming took off 4 bases at V and 4 bases at J, with 9 bases between the two ends. The CDR3 is made up of 12 amino acids.